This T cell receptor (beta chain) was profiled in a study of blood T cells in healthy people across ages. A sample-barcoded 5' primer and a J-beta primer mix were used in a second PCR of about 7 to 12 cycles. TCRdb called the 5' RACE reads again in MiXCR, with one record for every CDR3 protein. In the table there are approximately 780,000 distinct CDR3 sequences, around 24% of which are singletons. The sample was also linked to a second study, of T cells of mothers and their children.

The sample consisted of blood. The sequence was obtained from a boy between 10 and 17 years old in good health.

As DNA, the CDR3 is TGTGCCAGCAACGGACTAGCGGGGGAAACCGGGGAGCTGTTTTTT. Amino acid sequence: CASNGLAGETGELFF. This chain connects TRBV2 to TRBJ2-2; 13 bases are shared with TRBD2. Trimming cost V 7 bases and J 5 bases; bases outside gene matches: 4. Germline V gene data show CDR1 as SNHLY and CDR2 as FYNNEI. The CDR3 runs to 15 residues.